A selection of T cell receptor beta chains follows, all from one sample in a study of blood T cell repertoires in COVID-19. Method: immunoSEQ multiplex PCR; TCRdb's copy keeps in-frame clones and lacks some. The data show roughly 100,000 clones, with about 90% seen just once and 6.2% held by the top ten. The sequenced material came from peripheral blood. Receptor source: a human donor in a cohort sampled during active COVID-19. CDR3s include the opening cysteine and the closing phenylalanine or tryptophan. The D gene is left open where the match is weak. Clone size, where shown, is once, few, many, or a class for clones that have expanded.

>TRBD1|TRBJ1-2|.|TRBV9
CASRGDRDYGYTF
TGTGCCAGCAGAGGAGACAGGGATTATGGCTACACCTTC
>TRBD2|TRBJ2-1|.|TRBV27
CASRGLAQSYNEQFF
TGTGCCAGTCGGGGACTAGCGCAATCCTACAATGAGCAGTTCTTC
>.|TRBJ1-6|.|TRBV7-9
CASSLARSSSYNSPLHF
TGTGCCAGCAGCTTAGCGCGGTCAAGCTCCTATAATTCACCCCTCCACTTT
>TRBD1|TRBJ1-3|.|TRBV7-7
CASSPGTGRGNTIYF
TGTGCCAGCAGCCCTGGGACAGGGAGAGGAAACACCATATATTTT
>.|TRBJ1-5|.|TRBV19
CASSIRTLDWSNQPQHF
TGTGCCAGTAGTATAAGAACTTTAGATTGGAGCAATCAGCCCCAGCATTTT
>.|TRBJ2-2|.|TRBV18
CASSPLGANTGELFF
TGTGCCAGCTCACCTCTGGGGGCAAACACCGGGGAGCTGTTTTTT
>.|TRBJ2-1|.|TRBV18
CASSPGILNEQFF
TGTGCCAGCTCACCCGGGATCCTCAATGAGCAGTTCTTC
>.|TRBJ1-1|.|TRBV5-1
CASSSEGPNFTEAFF
TGCGCCAGCAGCTCGGAGGGACCTAACTTCACTGAAGCTTTCTTT
>.|TRBJ2-1|.|TRBV4-1
CASSPQGGRPRVNEQFF
TGCGCCAGCAGCCCCCAAGGGGGTCGCCCCAGGGTGAATGAGCAGTTCTTC
>.|TRBJ2-7|.|TRBV7-3
CASSPGFWGAGYEQYF
TGTGCCAGCAGCCCAGGATTTTGGGGAGCAGGCTACGAGCAGTACTTC
>TRBD1|TRBJ2-1|.|TRBV4-1
CASSQGTGYNEQFF
TGCGCCAGCAGCCAAGGGACAGGTTACAATGAGCAGTTCTTC
>.|TRBJ2-1|.|TRBV24-1
CATSDPAGSGRAHEQFF
TGTGCCACCAGTGATCCCGCCGGGAGCGGGCGTGCACATGAGCAGTTCTTC
>TRBD1|TRBJ1-3|large|TRBV7-2
CASSFRDRASGNTIYF
TGTGCCAGCAGCTTCCGGGACAGGGCCTCTGGAAACACCATATATTTT
>TRBD1|TRBJ2-5|.|TRBV19
CASSSRDRGLETQYF
TGTGCCAGTAGTTCCCGAGACAGGGGGCTAGAGACCCAGTACTTC
>TRBD2|TRBJ2-7|.|TRBV2
CASTYNVLAGGIHEQYF
TGTGCCAGCACATACAACGTTCTAGCGGGAGGGATCCACGAGCAGTACTTC
>TRBD1|TRBJ2-7|.|TRBV5-1
CASSLGTGHHEQYF
TGCGCCAGCAGCTTGGGGACAGGGCACCACGAGCAGTACTTC
>TRBD2|TRBJ2-7|once|TRBV7-9
CASSADGTSLNEQYF
TGTGCCAGCAGCGCGGACGGGACTAGTCTAAACGAGCAGTACTTC
>.|TRBJ2-3|.|TRBV10-3
CAISVSGMGTDTQYF
TGTGCCATCAGTGTCTCCGGGATGGGCACAGATACGCAGTATTTT
>TRBD1|TRBJ2-7|.|TRBV28
CASRGRQGYEQYF
TGTGCCAGCAGAGGGAGACAGGGCTACGAGCAGTACTTC
>.|TRBJ2-2|.|TRBV12-3/TRBV12-4
CASSRTVDGELFF
TGTGCCAGCAGTCGGACAGTCGACGGGGAGCTGTTTTTT
>TRBD2|TRBJ2-7|.|TRBV28
CASSSGQVIRLAGAYEQYF
TGTGCCAGCAGTTCCGGACAGGTCATTAGACTAGCGGGAGCCTACGAGCAGTACTTC
>.|TRBJ2-7|.|TRBV11-1
CASSLALEGYHEQYF
TGTGCCAGCAGCTTAGCGCTGGAGGGATACCACGAGCAGTACTTC
>.|TRBJ1-2|.|TRBV3-1/TRBV3-2
CASSPVLAPYGYTF
TGTGCCAGCAGCCCCGTTCTGGCCCCCTATGGCTACACCTTC
>TRBD2|TRBJ2-2|.|TRBV19
CASSILAGGPDTGELFF
TGTGCCAGTAGTATCCTAGCGGGAGGGCCGGACACCGGGGAGCTGTTTTTT
>TRBD2|TRBJ2-1|.|TRBV19
CASSTVRLAGGPLASNNEQFF
TGTGCCAGTAGTACAGTCCGACTAGCGGGAGGGCCGTTAGCTAGTAACAATGAGCAGTTCTTC
>.|TRBJ1-5|.|TRBV7-8
CASSLLEGSGDQPQHF
TGTGCCAGCAGCTTATTGGAGGGGTCGGGGGATCAGCCCCAGCATTTT
>TRBD1|TRBJ2-2|once|TRBV2
CASSDPYGQGNTGELFF
TGTGCCAGCAGTGACCCCTACGGACAGGGTAACACCGGGGAGCTGTTTTTT
>.|TRBJ2-1|.|TRBV5-6
CASSLSGQRHNEQFF
TGTGCCAGCAGCTTGTCGGGACAACGCCACAATGAGCAGTTCTTC